This T cell receptor (beta chain) is drawn from a study of shared clonotypes between healthy human individuals. About the research overall: The donor group consisted of two women and a few men, aged 18 to 49.

The CDR3 contains 17 residues. Per the germline V gene, CDR1 is SEHNR and CDR2 is FQNEAQ (reference sequence). With 5 bases clipped from V and 7 bases from J, the junction kept 10 bases outside the gene matches. The run depth of the assay was deep. Several immunoSEQ 96-well plates shared each subset's DNA, each plate a replicate. Some clones are missing from TCRdb's copy, which holds only in-frame ones; the method was immunoSEQ multiplex PCR. The table shows about 490,000 clones, with 65% to 85% occurring only once. Input material: PBMCs. The chain joins TRBV7-9 to TRBJ2-1, with 14 positions matching TRBD2. The source of this sequence is a woman aged 35 to 49 in good health. Some clones in this sample may be carry-over from other donors' samples. CDR3 coding DNA: TGTGCCAGCAGCGGAGCACCGGGACTAGCGGGAGATAATGAGCAGTTCTTC. Amino acid sequence: CASSGAPGLAGDNEQFF. Looking up the rest from reference TRBV7-9 and TRBJ2-1 gives the full variable domain: DTGVSQNPRHKITKRGQNVTFRCDPISEHNRLYWYRQTLGQGPEFLTYFQNEAQLEKSRLLSDRFSAERPKGSFSTLEIQRTEQGDSAMYLCASSGAPGLAGDNEQFFGPGTRLTVL.